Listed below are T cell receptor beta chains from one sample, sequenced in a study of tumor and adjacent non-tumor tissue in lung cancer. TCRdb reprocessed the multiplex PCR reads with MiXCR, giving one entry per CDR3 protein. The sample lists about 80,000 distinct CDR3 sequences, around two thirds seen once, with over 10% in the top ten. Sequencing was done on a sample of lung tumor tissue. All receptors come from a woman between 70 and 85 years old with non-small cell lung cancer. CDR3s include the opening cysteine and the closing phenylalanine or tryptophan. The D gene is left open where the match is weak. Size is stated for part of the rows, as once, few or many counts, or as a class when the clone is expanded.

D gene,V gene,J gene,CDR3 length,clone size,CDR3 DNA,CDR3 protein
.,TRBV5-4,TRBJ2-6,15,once,TGTGCCAACGGCAATCCGGCCGCTGGGGCCAACGTCCTGACTTTC,CANGNPAAGANVLTF
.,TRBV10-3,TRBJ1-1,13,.,TGTGTCATTAGGGAAACAGGAAGGGGGGCAGCTTTCTTT,CVIRETGRGAAFF
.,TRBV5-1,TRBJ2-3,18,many,TGCGCCAGCAGCTTCAATCCAGGACAGCGGGTTAACACAGATACGCAGTATTTT,CASSFNPGQRVNTDTQYF
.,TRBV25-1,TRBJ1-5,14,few,TGTGCCAGCAATGAGTGGACGGGGGACAAGCCCCAGCATTTT,CASNEWTGDKPQHF
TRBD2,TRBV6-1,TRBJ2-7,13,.,TGTGCCAGCGTGGGACTAGCTGGGTACGAGCAGTACTTC,CASVGLAGYEQYF
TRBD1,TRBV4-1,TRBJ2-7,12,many,TGCGCCAGCAGCCAAGAAAGGACAGGGCTCTACTTC,CASSQERTGLYF
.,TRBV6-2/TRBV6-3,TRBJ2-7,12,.,TGTGCCAGCAGTGGGCGGAACTGCGAGCAGTACTTC,CASSGRNCEQYF
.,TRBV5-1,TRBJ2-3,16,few,TGCGCCAGCAGCCGTAGTTCTGGCGCAGACACAGATACGCAGTATTTT,CASSRSSGADTDTQYF
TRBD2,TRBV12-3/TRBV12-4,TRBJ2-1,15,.,TGTGCCAGCAGACCCCGGCTAGCGGGAGGAGGTGAGCGGTTCTTC,CASRPRLAGGGERFF
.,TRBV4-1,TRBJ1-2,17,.,TGCGCCAGCAACCAAGCCTATTCGGGACACCTAGACTATGGTTACACCTTC,CASNQAYSGHLDYGYTF
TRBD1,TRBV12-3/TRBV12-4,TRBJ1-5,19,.,TGTGCCAGCAGTGACGCGGGGACAGGGAATTGGAAGAGCAATCAGCCCCAGCATTTT,CASSDAGTGNWKSNQPQHF
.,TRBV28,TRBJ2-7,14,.,TGTGCCAGCAGTATCTCGACGCAAATCTACGAGCAGTACTTC,CASSISTQIYEQYF
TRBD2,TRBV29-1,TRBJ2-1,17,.,TGCAGCGTCGCACACGGTGACATGGGACTAGTGGGAGGTGAGCAGCTCTTC,CSVAHGDMGLVGGEQLF
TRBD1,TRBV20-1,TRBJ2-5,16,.,TGCAGTGCTAGACAGGACAGGGGGCGCCGGGTGGAGACCCAGTACTTC,CSARQDRGRRVETQYF